This TCR beta chain was captured by sequencing in a study of a mutant IDH1 vaccine in newly diagnosed glioma. Across the whole study: Patients received eight vaccinations in weeks 1, 3, 5, 7, 11, 15, 19, 23. Treated patients were about 60% male, roughly 40% female, mean age approximately 42 years. Most patients had radiochemotherapy with temozolomide before enrollment; others had one alone.

Stated time point: week 5, during vaccination. Alongside topical imiquimod, each dose of vaccine comprised 300 ug of mutant IDH1 20-mer peptide. As concerns this clone: Its antigen is unidentified.

Germline assignment: CDR1 DFQATT and CDR2 SNEGSKA (reference sequence). The V and J ends lost 5 bases and 7 bases respectively, with 11 bases between them. The CDR3 runs 11 residues. Some clones are missing from TCRdb's copy, which holds only in-frame ones; the method was immunoSEQ multiplex PCR. This sample yields around 46,000 clones, of which around 80% are seen a single time; roughly 5.6% belongs to the top ten. The source is a man over 45 with glioma. Sequencing was performed on PBMCs, taken from a glioma patient whose treatment included an IDH1 peptide vaccine. V gene TRBV20-1 combines with J gene TRBJ2-5, with D uncertain. The CDR3 coding sequence is TGCAGTGCTCCTCACATGGGGACCCAGTACTTC. Encoded protein: CSAPHMGTQYF.